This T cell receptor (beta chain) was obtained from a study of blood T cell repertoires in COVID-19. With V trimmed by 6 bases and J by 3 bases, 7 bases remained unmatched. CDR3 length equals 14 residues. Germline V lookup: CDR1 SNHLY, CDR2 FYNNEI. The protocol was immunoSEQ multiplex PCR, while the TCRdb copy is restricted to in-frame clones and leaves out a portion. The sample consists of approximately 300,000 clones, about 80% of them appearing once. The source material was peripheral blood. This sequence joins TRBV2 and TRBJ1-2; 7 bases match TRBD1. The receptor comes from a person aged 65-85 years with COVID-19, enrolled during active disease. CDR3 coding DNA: TGTGCCAGCAGGGACTTGGGGACAGACTATGGCTACACCTTC. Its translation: CASRDLGTDYGYTF.